This TCR beta chain is from a study of lymphopenia after photon versus proton radiotherapy. Study conclusions and caveats: In patients who died, overall survival fell as post-nadir TCR diversity dropped more. Relative stability marked proton patients; photon patients lost diversity and naive cells. After the lymphocyte nadir, photon-treated repertoires showed oligoclonal expansion, especially of CD8+ Temra cells. Better survival with proton therapy was suggested as possible, not demonstrated.

Germline trimming cut 4 bases from V and 5 bases from J; bases unmatched to any gene: 14. Germline-derived CDR1 and CDR2 are SGDLS and YYNGEE. This CDR3 is 18 amino acids long. On this clone itself: Its target is unknown.

TCRdb keeps only in-frame clones here, not all; method: immunoSEQ multiplex PCR. The table records 42,000 or so clones, roughly four fifths of them present only once. The source is a woman aged 70 to 79 with pancreatic cancer. V is TRBV9 and J is TRBJ2-1, with 11 bases fitting TRBD2. The specimen was peripheral blood, collected from a patient treated with proton-based radiotherapy. CDR3 DNA sequence: TGTGCCAGCAGCCTCTCGGTAGCGGGAGGGCCCGTCGACAATGAGCAGTTCTTC. It codes for CASSLSVAGGPVDNEQFF.